The 16 T cell receptor beta chains reported below all come from one sample, sequenced in a study of blood T cells in healthy people across ages. A J-beta primer mix and a sample-barcoded 5' primer were used in a second PCR of roughly 6 to 12 cycles. TCRdb ran MiXCR on the 5' RACE reads and lists one entry per CDR3 protein. This table holds some 370,000 distinct CDR3 sequences, about 49% found once. Sequenced material: blood. These receptor sequences come from a man in his 60s in good health.

The gene calls are TRBV29-1 and TRBJ2-1; unclear D gene. Germline CDR1 reads SQVTM; CDR2 reads ANQGSEA. The CDR3 extends over 11 amino acids. V gave up 8 bases and J gave up 7 bases, with 12 bases separating them. CDR3 loop: CSPYRGNEQFF. DNA of the CDR3: TGCAGCCCCTATCGTGGTAATGAGCAGTTCTTC.

Of note for this clonotype: A read error is possible here, since a much larger clone lies one base away. This sequence joins TRBV5-4 and TRBJ1-2; D remains ambiguous. The CDR3 spans 13 residues. Looked up from germline, CDR1 is SGHNT and CDR2 is YYREEE (reference sequence). The V end was cut by 3 bases, the J end by 8 bases, with 14 bases between. CDR3 residues: CASSWPDLYGYTF. CDR3 DNA: TGTGCCAGCAGCTGGCCGGACTTGTACGGCTACACCTTC.

This clonotype was recorded many times. V gene TRBV28 combines with J gene TRBJ2-1; 8 nucleotides match TRBD2. Germline CDR1 and CDR2: MDHEN and SYDVKM. Germline trimming cut 6 bases from V and 0 bases from J; bases unmatched to any gene: 7. The CDR3 runs 16 residues. CDR3 sequence reads: CASRGWAGGSYNEQFF. The DNA of the CDR3 is TGTGCCAGCAGAGGGTGGGCGGGAGGCTCCTACAATGAGCAGTTCTTC.

Concerning this clonotype itself: Given a much more abundant clone one base away, this may be a read error. This chain connects TRBV20-1 to TRBJ2-1; 9 nucleotides line up with TRBD2. The trim removed 0 bases at V and 13 bases at J, leaving 13 bases unmatched. The CDR3 is 15 residues long. CDR1 DFQATT and CDR2 SNEGSKA come from the germline V gene (reference sequence). CDR3 residues: CSARDGLAGQETQFF. Written as DNA, the CDR3 is TGCAGTGCTAGAGATGGCCTAGCGGGGCAAGAGACCCAGTTCTTC.

This clonotype was recorded a few times. A much larger clone differs from this one at a single base, so this may be a read error. The chain joins TRBV7-6 to TRBJ2-7; TRBD2 matches 8 bases. Germline CDR1 and CDR2: SGHVS and FNYEAQ. The V and J ends lost 5 bases and 7 bases, in that order; junction bases with no gene match: 10. The CDR3 is 14 residues long. As DNA, the CDR3 is TGTGCCAGCAGCCCCGGGGGGGCCTTGGATGAGCAGTACTTC. Translation gives CASSPGGALDEQYF.

V usage is TRBV12-3 or TRBV12-4 and J usage is TRBJ2-7; D might be TRBD2 (6 bases). The CDR3 is made up of 14 amino acids. The V end lost 4 bases, the J end lost 4 bases, and 14 bases lay between the germline ends. CDR3 in amino acids: CASSSEGRGYEQYF. The CDR3 DNA reads TGTGCCAGCAGTTCGGAGGGAAGGGGATACGAGCAGTACTTC.

The rearrangement uses TRBV9 and TRBJ2-4, with 14 bases aligning to TRBD2. The DNA end is a closer match to TRBJ2-7, so the J assignment may be wrong. Per the germline V gene, CDR1 is SGDLS and CDR2 is YYNGEE. The CDR3 contains 15 residues. The CDR3 loop reads CASSANGLAGGEQYF. The CDR3, as DNA: TGTGCCAGCAGCGCCAACGGACTAGCGGGAGGCGAGCAGTACTTC.

The chain has TRBV24-1 and TRBJ2-1; TRBD2 matches 9 bases. CDR3 length: 15 amino acids. The V and J ends lost 1 base and 9 bases, in that order; junction bases with no gene match: 6. Germline V gene lookup returns CDR1 KGHDR and CDR2 SFDVKD. The CDR3 DNA is TGTGCCACCAGTGATTTCCCGGGACTAGCTTCTGAGCAGTTCTTC. It codes for CATSDFPGLASEQFF.

V usage is TRBV5-1 and J usage is TRBJ2-3; 8 bases are a match to TRBD2. Per the germline V gene, CDR1 is SGHRS and CDR2 is YFSETQ. There are 15 residues in the CDR3. Trimming at V came to 4 bases and at J to 1 base, leaving 5 bases not matched to a gene. The CDR3 nucleotides are TGCGCCAGCAGCCGGAACGGGGGGGGCACAGATACGCAGTATTTT. Translated, it gives CASSRNGGGTDTQYF.

This clonotype was counted once. The chain combines TRBV5-1 with TRBJ2-7; either TRBD1 or TRBD2 may supply D (5 bases each). The CDR3 sequence is 15 residues long. The ends were cut back, 0 bases at V and 4 bases at J, with 14 bases in the middle. Per germline, CDR1 SGHRS and CDR2 YFSETQ. The CDR3 coding sequence is TGCGCCAGCAGCTTGGGCCCGGGACGGGTATACGAGCAGTACTTC. Its translation: CASSLGPGRVYEQYF. The full variable domain, completed using reference TRBV5-1 and TRBJ2-7, is KAGVTQTPRYLIKTRGQQVTLSCSPISGHRSVSWYQQTPGQGLQFLFEYFSETQRNKGNFPGRFSGRQFSNSRSEMNVSTLELGDSALYLCASSLGPGRVYEQYFGPGTRLTVT.

This chain connects TRBV20-1 to TRBJ2-4; D uncertain. The J call is uncertain, as TRBJ2-7 better fits the DNA end. There are 12 residues in the CDR3. CDR1 DFQATT and CDR2 SNEGSKA come from the germline V gene (reference sequence). The CDR3 bases are TGCAGTGCTAGTGACAAATTCTACGAGCAGTACTTC. It is translated as CSASDKFYEQYF.

DNA for the CDR3: TGTGCCAGCATGCCCCCCCGGACGGTGAACACTGAAGCTTTCTTT. Amino acid sequence: CASMPPRTVNTEAFF. The chain is built from TRBV6-5 and TRBJ1-1; D ambiguous. The CDR3 length is 15 residues. The germline CDR1 and CDR2 sequences are MNHEY and SVGAGI. With 7 bases removed from V and 0 bases from J, the gap between germline ends came to 15 bases.

This chain connects TRBV6-2 or TRBV6-3 to TRBJ2-5; 13 nucleotides match TRBD2. The CDR3 spans 16 residues. With 4 bases clipped from V and 4 bases from J, the junction kept 6 bases outside the gene matches. Germline V gene sequence: CDR1 MNHEY, CDR2 SVGEGT. The CDR3 nucleotides read TGTGCCAGCAGTTCCGGGACTAGCGGGAACCGAGAGACCCAGTACTTC. As protein: CASSSGTSGNRETQYF.

Ten or more counts support this clonotype. This chain connects TRBV11-2 to TRBJ2-7; D uncertain. V lost 0 bases to trimming and J lost 2 bases, with 8 bases between them. The CDR3 extends over 14 amino acids. The V gene's germline CDR1 is SGHAT and CDR2 FQNNGV. The CDR3 nucleotides read TGTGCCAGCAGCTTAGAGCGCACCGCCTACGAGCAGTACTTC. Translated, it gives CASSLERTAYEQYF.

This clonotype was observed a handful of times. The chain joins TRBV29-1 to TRBJ2-7; D is uncertain. Trimming shortened V by 4 bases and J by 4 bases, and 11 bases separated the two germline ends. The CDR3 consists of 12 residues. Germline CDR1 SQVTM, CDR2 ANQGSEA. For the CDR3, the DNA is TGCAGCGTTGTAAGTAGACCGTACGAGCAGTACTTC. It encodes CSVVSRPYEQYF.

The chain is built from TRBV7-2 and TRBJ2-1; D call uncertain. The CDR3 consists of 16 residues. Trimming shortened V by 2 bases and J by 1 base, and 12 bases separated the two germline ends. Germline assignment: CDR1 SGHTA and CDR2 FQGNSA. The CDR3 here is CASSLRRSRSYNEQFF. The CDR3 region has the DNA TGTGCCAGCAGCTTAAGACGGAGTCGGTCCTACAATGAGCAGTTCTTC.